This TCR beta chain was retrieved from a study of regulatory T cells in long-lasting Graves disease (dated by TCRdb to the early 2020s). General notes on the study: In the newly diagnosed Graves' disease group, patients had been taking antithyroid drugs for less than 3 months. Peripheral blood TCR sequencing and RNA sequencing compared persistent Graves' disease patients with newly diagnosed Graves' disease patients. The study was registered as a clinical trial and conducted in China. TCR sequencing covered around 13 persistent and 20 or so newly diagnosed Graves' disease patients, some 35 samples in total. Findings and caveats that apply to the study as a whole: The study examined only peripheral blood because the primary lesion, thyroid tissue, could not be accessed. Lower TCR Shannon entropy and fewer highly expanded clones were observed in persistent Graves' disease patients than in newly diagnosed patients, which suggested clonal expansion. The authors acknowledged the small sample size as a limitation that may reduce accuracy. Persistent disease showed preferential use of TRBV28, TRBJ1-2 and TRBJ2-5, whereas newly diagnosed disease favored TRBV20-1 and TRBJ2-1. Sequencing and analysis were restricted to the TCR beta chain. Persistent patients shared more public clonotypes among themselves (more than 2,500) than newly diagnosed patients did (approximately 900).

The time point label on this specimen signifies: newly diagnosed GD, antithyroid drugs for less than 3 months. For both TCR sequencing and RNA sequencing, RNA was extracted from PBMCs using TRIzol. The diagnosis of Graves' disease followed American Thyroid Association guidelines. Patients for the study were recruited at an endocrinology department in Xi'an, China. Each patient gave approximately 9 milliliters of peripheral blood, collected in an EDTA anticoagulant tube. Ficoll Paque Plus density gradient separation was used to isolate PBMCs, and no additional T cell sorting was done. An Agilent 2100 Bioanalyzer and agarose gel were used to check RNA quality, while a NanoDrop 2000 measured RNA concentration. This clonotype came up a few times. There is no known antigen for this receptor. Base qualities are not at hand, and no much larger clone is one base apart. V loses 2 bases of germline sequence and J loses 0 bases, and the interval between the two ends is 9 bases. Spanning cysteine to phenylalanine, the CDR3 consists of 15 amino acids. Solely the CDR3 DNA is kept, with 45 bases framed from the first base. From the germline V gene, CDR1 is SGHTA and CDR2 is FQGNSA.

Library construction relied on multiplex PCR. Sequenced on an Illumina HiSeq 4000. TCR beta libraries were built with iRepertoire HTBI primers and Arm-PCR amplification of CDR3 regions. PCR products were gel purified before sequencing. On the study's bioinformatics: Gene usage analysis of CDR3 amino acid clonotypes used the 55 to 65 TRBV and 11 to 15 TRBJ segments found across samples. COPE and FqMerger were used to merge filtered high-quality paired reads into contigs. Contigs were aligned with BLAST to IMGT TRBV, TRBD and TRBJ reference genes, and CDR3 was defined per IMGT. Highly expanded clones were defined as clonotypes with a frequency above 0.1%. Shannon entropy was used to measure repertoire diversity, and the Gini coefficient was used to measure V-J evenness. A clonotype was considered public if more than one individual shared it. Using fastp at Q25 and MiXCR, TCRdb reprocessed the public reads and kept productive beta chains. Each record represents a unique CDR3 protein, reported with the most common genes and DNA among its rows. TCRdb, rather than the study authors, made the V and J calls. This sample is represented by 350,000 to 550,000 distinct CDR3 sequences; less than 20% of them were singletons. 23% of the sample is in the top ten clones.

These records were also assigned to another study, of T cells in Graves' hyperthyroidism and ophthalmopathy. Reported in the second study: Graves' hyperthyroidism was defined as stable when no progression to ophthalmopathy occurred over 18 months of follow-up. Hyperthyroidism patients were newly diagnosed, with disease duration under 2 months, and aged 18 to 65 years. Patients with uncontrolled infections, other autoimmune diseases, pregnancy or lactation were excluded. Diagnoses were established on the basis of clinical symptoms, serum thyroxine and TRAb, thyroid ultrasound, and orbital computed tomography. For the first round of RT-PCR on the TCR CDR3, the HTBI primer set was used together with the Qiagen OneStep RT-PCR kit. Most expanded thyroid clonotypes (frequency above 0.001) were also found in blood, which suggests that blood repertoires may mirror thyroid immune responses. Ophthalmopathy was separated from stable hyperthyroidism by a 13 V-J signature model, with 87.88% sensitivity and about 81% specificity obtained in cross-validation and 80%/75% obtained in testing. During validation, the model predicted progression to ophthalmopathy a median of approximately 6 months ahead of onset, with 70.59% sensitivity and less than 85% specificity. A discovery cohort of approximately 100 patients, fewer than 50 with Graves' ophthalmopathy and 57 with stable Graves' hyperthyroidism, was used to find distinguishing TCR V-J signatures. Prospective prediction of ophthalmopathy was tested in an independent validation cohort consisting of 18 to 20 hyperthyroidism patients and more than 15 patients who later progressed to ophthalmopathy. For training and testing, the 100 or so patients in the discovery cohort were randomly divided in a 7:3 ratio. In over five Graves' hyperthyroidism patients, the study also compared T-cell repertoires from thyroid tissue with T-cell repertoires from blood. Following sampling, methimazole starting at 30 mg daily was given to hyperthyroidism patients, and high-dose intravenous methylprednisolone was given to ophthalmopathy patients. Libraries were constructed in a second round of multiplex PCR, after which size selection and purification were carried out. Sequencing of the libraries was done on an Illumina HiSeq2000 using paired-end 100 bp reads. SOAPnuke was used to process the raw data, throwing out any read that contained adapters or uncalled bases, had a mean Phred below 15, or lacked an exact constant-primer or identifier match. COPE v1.2.5 was used to merge high-quality paired reads, and clonotypes were defined as unique nucleotide sequences. Clonotypes were aligned to IMGT TRBV, TRBD and TRBJ reference segments using MiTCR v1.1. Analysis was restricted to V-J combinations with a frequency above 0.0001, which covered roughly 99% of repertoires. A TCS score was defined as the ratio of F50 (clonal expansion) to E x V (chaos), with BLOSUM62-based TCRdist applied between CDR3 peptides within each V-J. Welch's t-statistics and random forest reduced 500 to 650 V-J features to 10 to 15, which were used in a naive Bayes classifier (R e1071). Sample size was not statistically predetermined, and investigators were not blinded to group allocation. The paper reports TCR Vbeta CDR3 sequencing of approximately 140 peripheral blood samples: around 45 ophthalmopathy, 75 to 80 hyperthyroidism and around 17 progressor patients.

The V and J segments used are TRBV7-2 and TRBJ2-3; no D gene can be assigned with confidence. Sequencing used peripheral blood mononuclear cells (PBMCs), obtained at new diagnosis, from a patient treated with antithyroid drugs. This TCR was sampled from a woman younger than 30 with Graves disease. Donor details come from another sample of the same person, matched by shared clones. The CDR3 protein: CASSLMQISTDTQYF. Read as DNA, the sequence is TGTGCCAGCAGCTTAATGCAGATAAGCACAGATACGCAGTATTTT.